This T cell receptor (beta chain) was sequenced during a study of CD8 T cells in Susac syndrome. RNA was extracted with the RNeasy kit, and a quantity of 0.5 to 1 ug was reverse transcribed using random hexamers. Using its own MiXCR run on the immunoSEQ multiplex PCR reads, TCRdb lists one record per CDR3 protein. Of roughly 180,000 distinct CDR3 sequences listed, less than 95% are singletons. The CDR3 is 16 residues long. J was trimmed by 2 bases and V by 1 base; bases with no gene match: 5. Germline CDR1 is MGHRA and CDR2 is YSYEKL. The chain links TRBV4-1 to TRBJ2-7, with TRBD2 identical over 10 bases. The specimen sequenced was CD4+ T cells from PBMCs. This clonotype was sampled from a human donor in good health. CDR3 region: CASSQVRTSGAYEQYF. CDR3 nucleotide sequence: TGCGCCAGCAGCCAAGTCCGTACTAGCGGGGCCTACGAGCAGTACTTC.